This TCR beta chain came from a study of blood T cell repertoires in COVID-19. About the study: T cells, B-cell-depleted T cells, or PBMCs supplied cDNA or gDNA.

The germline CDR1 and CDR2 sequences are SQVTM and ANQGSEA. This CDR3 comprises 16 residues. The V end lost 4 bases, the J end lost 5 bases, and 23 bases lay between the germline ends. Participants were aged about 18 to 89 years from approximately 23 US areas. Donors were grouped by their self-reported clinical history. What the recovered Cohort 3 donors had was two negative PCRs, clearance, or symptom resolution. Assay: immunoSEQ multiplex PCR; the TCRdb copy retains only in-frame clones and omits some. The sample carries roughly 250,000 clones, around 90% recorded once. Sequenced: PBMCs or T cells enriched from blood (not recorded which). This TCR was recovered from a young woman who had recovered from COVID-19. The chain is built from TRBV29-1 and TRBJ1-1; TRBD1 might be the D (6 bases). CDR3 sequence reads: CSVGTTGPPLGTEAFF. The CDR3 DNA reads TGCAGCGTTGGCACAACAGGGCCGCCCTTGGGTACTGAAGCTTTCTTT. The variable domain in full, completed from reference TRBV29-1 and TRBJ1-1, reads SAVISQKPSRDICQRGTSLTIQCQVDSQVTMMFWYRQQPGQSLTLIATANQGSEATYESGFVIDKFPISRPNLTFSTLTVSNMSPEDSSIYLCSVGTTGPPLGTEAFFGQGTRLTVV.